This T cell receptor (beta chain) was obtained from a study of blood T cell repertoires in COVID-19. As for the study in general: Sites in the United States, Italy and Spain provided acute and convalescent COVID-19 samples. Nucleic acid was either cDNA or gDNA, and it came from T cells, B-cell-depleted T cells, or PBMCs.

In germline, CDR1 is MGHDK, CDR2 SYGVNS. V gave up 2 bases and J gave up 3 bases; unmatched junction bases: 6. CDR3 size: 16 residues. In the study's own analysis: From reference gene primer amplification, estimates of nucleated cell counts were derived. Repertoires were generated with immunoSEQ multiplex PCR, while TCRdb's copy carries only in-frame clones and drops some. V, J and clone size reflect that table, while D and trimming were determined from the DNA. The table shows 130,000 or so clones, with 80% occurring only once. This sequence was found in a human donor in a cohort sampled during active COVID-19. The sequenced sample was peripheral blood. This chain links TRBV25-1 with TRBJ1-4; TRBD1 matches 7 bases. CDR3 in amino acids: CASSEPYRGSNEKLFF. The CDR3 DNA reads TGTGCCAGCAGTGAACCCTACAGGGGATCTAATGAAAAACTGTTTTTT.